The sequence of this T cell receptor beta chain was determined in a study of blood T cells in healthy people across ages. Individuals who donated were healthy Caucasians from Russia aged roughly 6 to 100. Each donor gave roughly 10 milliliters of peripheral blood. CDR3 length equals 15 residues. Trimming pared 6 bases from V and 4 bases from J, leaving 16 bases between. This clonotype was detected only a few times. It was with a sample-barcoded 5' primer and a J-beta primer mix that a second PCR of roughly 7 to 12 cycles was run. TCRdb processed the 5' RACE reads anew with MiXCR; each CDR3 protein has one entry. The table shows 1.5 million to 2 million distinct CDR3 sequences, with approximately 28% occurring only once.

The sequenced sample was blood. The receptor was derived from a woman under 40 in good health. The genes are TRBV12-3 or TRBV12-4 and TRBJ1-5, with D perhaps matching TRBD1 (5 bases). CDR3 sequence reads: CASSPGGGANQPQHF. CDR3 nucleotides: TGTGCCAGCAGCCCCGGGGGTGGGGCGAATCAGCCCCAGCATTTT.